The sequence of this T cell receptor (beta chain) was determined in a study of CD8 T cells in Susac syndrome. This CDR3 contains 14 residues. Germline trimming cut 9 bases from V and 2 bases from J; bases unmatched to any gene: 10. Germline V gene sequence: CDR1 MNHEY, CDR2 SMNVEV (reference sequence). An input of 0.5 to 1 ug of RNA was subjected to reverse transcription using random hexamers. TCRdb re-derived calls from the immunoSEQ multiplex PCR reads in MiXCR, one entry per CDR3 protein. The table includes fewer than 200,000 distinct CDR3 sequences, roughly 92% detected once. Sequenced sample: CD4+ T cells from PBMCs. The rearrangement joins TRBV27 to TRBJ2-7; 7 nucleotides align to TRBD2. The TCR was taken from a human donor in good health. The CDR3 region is CARTRGGATYEQYV. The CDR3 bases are TGTGCCAGGACCCGGGGAGGGGCCACCTACGAGCAGTACGTC.